The 27 T cell receptor beta chains given below trace back to one sample, sequenced in a study of cytomegalovirus exposure and HLA in healthy donors. The PCR ran on 60 Vbeta and 13 Jbeta primers. Some clones are missing from TCRdb's copy, which holds only in-frame ones; the method was immunoSEQ multiplex PCR. The sample includes about 180,000 clones, around three quarters seen only once; the top ten take approximately 0.69%. The sequenced material came from PBMCs. Receptors were obtained from a woman aged 40 to 50 in good health and CMV-seronegative.

The chain combines TRBV5-4 with TRBJ2-6; a possible D gene is TRBD2 (5 bases). Germline-derived CDR1 and CDR2 are SGHNT and YYREEE (reference sequence). The length of the CDR3 is 15 residues. V gave up 1 base and J gave up 2 bases, with 7 bases separating them. DNA for the CDR3: TGTGCCAGCAGCTTGCCCGGGGCTGGGGCCAACGTCCTGACTTTC. It is translated as CASSLPGAGANVLTF.

This chain links TRBV27 with TRBJ2-1; TRBD2 matches at 11 bases. The CDR3 consists of 17 residues. The ends lost 2 bases at V and 4 bases at J; junction bases unmatched: 7. CDR1 and CDR2 (germline): MNHEY, SMNVEV (reference sequence). CDR3 DNA: TGTGCCAGCAGTTTAGATTCGGGACTAGCGGCTTACAATGAGCAGTTCTTC. This gives the protein CASSLDSGLAAYNEQFF.

This chain joins TRBV6-1 and TRBJ1-5; 10 bases map to TRBD1. J gave up 4 bases and V 4 bases, and 4 bases lay outside the gene matches. This CDR3 is built from 15 residues. Looked up from germline, CDR1 is MNHNS and CDR2 is SASEGT. The CDR3, as DNA: TGTGCCAGCAGTGTCGGACAGGGGGGAAATCAGCCCCAGCATTTT. It translates to CASSVGQGGNQPQHF.

This clone was seen just once. The V call is TRBV6-5, the J call TRBJ2-3; 7 positions agree with TRBD2. V lost 2 bases, J lost 5 bases, and 4 bases stayed unmatched. This CDR3 spans 14 amino acids. Germline-derived CDR1 and CDR2 are MNHEY and SVGAGI. For the CDR3, the DNA is TGTGCCAGCAGTTACCGGGGGGATCTAGATACGCAGTATTTT. The encoded protein is CASSYRGDLDTQYF.

This clone was observed once. This sequence joins TRBV7-9 and TRBJ2-5, with 8 bases fitting TRBD1. CDR3 length: 12 amino acids. Germline lookup yields CDR1 SEHNR and CDR2 FQNEAQ (reference sequence). V was pared by 2 bases and J by 11 bases, with 4 bases of the junction left unmatched. The chain's CDR3 is CASSLYRGEQYF. The CDR3 DNA follows: TGTGCCAGCAGCTTATACAGGGGGGAGCAGTACTTC.

V gene TRBV30 combines with J gene TRBJ2-7, with D maybe TRBD2 (5 bases). The CDR3 covers 13 residues. The germline gives CDR1 GTSNPN, CDR2 SVGIG (reference sequence). Trimming removed 4 bases at V and 5 bases at J, with 15 bases between. The CDR3 here is CAWTASSHDEQYF. For the CDR3, the DNA is TGTGCCTGGACGGCTAGCTCTCACGACGAGCAGTACTTC.

The V and J genes are TRBV28 and TRBJ2-7; TRBD2 matches at 9 bases. The CDR3 runs 15 residues. Germline assignment: CDR1 MDHEN and CDR2 SYDVKM. With V trimmed by 3 bases and J by 1 base, 4 bases remained unmatched. DNA for the CDR3: TGTGCCAGCAGTTTTGGGCTAGCGGGGTCCTACGAGCAGTACTTC. This gives the protein CASSFGLAGSYEQYF.

In its sample, this clone was seen a few times. The chain employs TRBV28 and TRBJ2-1, with 15 bases that match TRBD2. This CDR3 contains 18 residues. From germline, CDR1 is MDHEN and CDR2 SYDVKM. V shed 7 bases and J 5 bases; nucleotides not matched to a gene: 12. Here the CDR3 reads CASNNPGLAGGRDNEQFF. CDR3 nucleotide sequence: TGTGCCAGCAACAATCCGGGACTAGCGGGAGGACGGGACAATGAGCAGTTCTTC.

This chain joins TRBV7-2 and TRBJ2-7; 10 bases fit TRBD2. Trimming took 4 bases from V and 3 from J; bases not matched to a gene: 6. Germline CDR1 and CDR2: SGHTA and FQGNSA. This CDR3 comprises 15 residues. Here the CDR3 DNA reads TGTGCCAGCAGCTCCCTTAGCGGGGGGAGCTACGAGCAGTACTTC. This encodes CASSSLSGGSYEQYF.

The rearrangement uses TRBV5-6 and TRBJ2-2; 14 bases fit TRBD2. The CDR3 spans 17 residues. Germline V gene sequence: CDR1 SGHDT, CDR2 YYEEEE. V dropped 2 bases and J dropped 6; count of bases not matched to a gene: 6. This chain's CDR3 is CASSLNAGLAGAGELFF. For the CDR3, the DNA is TGTGCCAGCAGCTTAAACGCGGGACTAGCGGGAGCCGGGGAGCTGTTTTTT.

The chain employs TRBV10-2 and TRBJ1-5; a possible D gene is TRBD1 (6 bases). The CDR3 contains 16 residues. Germline V gene sequence: CDR1 WSHSY, CDR2 SAAADI. The V and J ends lost 5 bases and 3 bases respectively, with 17 bases between them. The CDR3 here is CASSTRLQGTNQPQHF. As DNA, the CDR3 is TGCGCCAGCAGTACCAGACTTCAGGGGACCAATCAGCCCCAGCATTTT.

The chain couples TRBV7-9 to TRBJ1-4; possible D gene TRBD1, 5 bases. The V end lost 4 bases, the J end lost 7 bases, and 16 bases lay between the germline ends. The length of the CDR3 is 15 residues. In germline, CDR1 is SEHNR, CDR2 FQNEAQ (reference sequence). The CDR3 here is CASSSTGGAGEKLFF. The CDR3 DNA reads as TGTGCCAGCAGCTCTACCGGCGGGGCGGGTGAAAAACTGTTTTTT.

The V and J genes are TRBV30 and TRBJ2-3; D may be TRBD2 (5 bases). Germline CDR1 and CDR2: GTSNPN and SVGIG (reference sequence). Trimming pared 1 base from V and 4 bases from J, leaving 15 bases between. CDR3 length: 15 residues. CDR3 residues: CAWSGLGDRADTQYF. The CDR3 DNA is TGTGCCTGGAGTGGACTGGGAGACCGGGCAGATACGCAGTATTTT.

A few counts support this clone. The rearrangement uses TRBV2 and TRBJ2-7; 9 bases agree with TRBD1. Unmatched junction bases numbered 7, after V lost 7 bases and J lost 0 bases. CDR3 length: 15 residues. Germline CDR1 is SNHLY and CDR2 is FYNNEI. In DNA, the CDR3 is TGTGCCAGCACCTGGGACAGGGCTAGCTCCTACGAGCAGTACTTC. Translation gives CASTWDRASSYEQYF.

V is TRBV5-4 and J is TRBJ1-4, with TRBD1 matching over 9 bases. The CDR3 length is 14 residues. Trimming at V came to 4 bases and at J to 7 bases, leaving 5 bases not matched to a gene. Per germline, CDR1 SGHNT and CDR2 YYREEE (reference sequence). DNA for the CDR3: TGTGCCAGCAGCCTCGGGACAGGGAGTGAAAAACTGTTTTTT. Amino acids: CASSLGTGSEKLFF. Using reference TRBV5-4 and TRBJ1-4 for the parts outside the CDR3, the full variable domain is ETGVTQSPTHLIKTRGQQVTLRCSSQSGHNTVSWYQQALGQGPQFIFQYYREEENGRGNFPPRFSGLQFPNYSSELNVNALELDDSALYLCASSLGTGSEKLFFGSGTQLSVL.

The genes are TRBV5-4 and TRBJ2-3; weak D call: TRBD2 (7 bases). CDR1 and CDR2 (germline): SGHNT, YYREEE (reference sequence). The CDR3 is made up of 15 amino acids. The CDR3 DNA sequence: TGTGCTTCCACCCGCGGGGGCTCAAGCACAGATACGCAGTATTTT. As protein: CASTRGGSSTDTQYF. Drawing the rest from reference TRBV5-4 and TRBJ2-3, the complete variable domain is ETGVTQSPTHLIKTRGQQVTLRCSSQSGHNTVSWYQQALGQGPQFIFQYYREEENGRGNFPPRFSGLQFPNYSSELNVNALELDDSALYLCASTRGGSSTDTQYFGPGTRLTVL.

The chain couples TRBV6-5 to TRBJ2-1; the match to TRBD2 covers 8 bases. The CDR3 runs to 15 residues. Germline V gene lookup returns CDR1 MNHEY and CDR2 SVGAGI. V dropped 6 bases and J dropped 2; count of bases not matched to a gene: 6. The CDR3 loop reads CASSLTSGTYNEQFF. Written as DNA, the CDR3 is TGTGCCAGCAGCCTCACTAGCGGAACCTACAATGAGCAGTTCTTC.

This sequence joins TRBV2 and TRBJ1-1, with TRBD1 matching over 11 bases. V shed 4 bases and J 5 bases; nucleotides not matched to a gene: 12. The CDR3 has 17 amino acids. The germline gives CDR1 SNHLY, CDR2 FYNNEI. CDR3 sequence: CASSVLLLGQGGTEAFF. The CDR3, as DNA: TGTGCCAGCAGTGTGCTGTTGTTGGGACAGGGGGGGACTGAAGCTTTCTTT.

This clone was found a few times. V gene TRBV5-1 combines with J gene TRBJ2-1; no firm D call. Germline loops: CDR1 SGHRS, CDR2 YFSETQ. V lost 4 bases and J lost 6, with 11 bases in between. This CDR3 has 13 residues. For the CDR3, the DNA is TGCGCCAGCAGCCCCGCGTCGAGCAATGAGCAGTTCTTC. Amino acids: CASSPASSNEQFF.

This chain links TRBV15 with TRBJ2-5, with D possibly matching TRBD2 (7 bases). V dropped 8 bases and J dropped 1 base, with 11 bases sitting between them. The CDR3 extends over 13 amino acids. Germline lookup yields CDR1 LNHNV and CDR2 YYDKDF (reference sequence). The CDR3 nucleotides read TGTGCCACCCGGGGGGCTCCCCAAGAGACCCAGTACTTC. This sequence encodes CATRGAPQETQYF.

This chain joins TRBV27 and TRBJ1-5; 7 bases line up with TRBD1. CDR1 and CDR2 (germline): MNHEY, SMNVEV (reference sequence). The CDR3 contains 16 residues. V shed 5 bases, J shed 0 bases, and the junction held 7 bases outside the gene matches. CDR3 region: CASSARGVGSNQPQHF. CDR3 nucleotide sequence: TGTGCCAGCAGTGCCAGGGGGGTCGGTAGCAATCAGCCCCAGCATTTT.

The gene calls are TRBV5-4 and TRBJ2-5; 8 nucleotides align to TRBD2. V was pared by 4 bases and J by 5 bases, with 7 bases of the junction left unmatched. The CDR3 covers 14 residues. The germline gives CDR1 SGHNT, CDR2 YYREEE (reference sequence). CDR3 DNA sequence: TGTGCCAGCAGCCGCGGGGGGCCCCCGGAGACCCAGTACTTC. This translates into CASSRGGPPETQYF.

The gene calls are TRBV7-9 and TRBJ2-7; 12 nucleotides match TRBD1. Germline V gene lookup returns CDR1 SEHNR and CDR2 FQNEAQ (reference sequence). J lost 6 bases, V lost 1 base, and 1 base had no gene match. The CDR3 loop spans 14 amino acids. CDR3 nucleotides: TGTGCCAGCAGCTTAGAGGGACAGGGGGCCGAGCAGTACTTC. Protein sequence: CASSLEGQGAEQYF.

The chain links TRBV6-4 to TRBJ2-7, with 8 bases fitting TRBD1. This CDR3 region has 15 residues. CDR1 MRHNA and CDR2 SNTAGT come from the germline V gene. J gave up 2 bases and V 6 bases, and 9 bases lay outside the gene matches. The CDR3 reads CASRVRTGNTYEQYF. The CDR3 DNA is TGTGCCAGCAGAGTAAGGACAGGGAATACCTACGAGCAGTACTTC.

The V call is TRBV7-2, the J call TRBJ2-1; 10 nucleotides align to TRBD2. The CDR3 is 15 residues long. The germline CDR1 and CDR2 sequences are SGHTA and FQGNSA. J was trimmed by 8 bases and V by 6 bases; bases with no gene match: 10. The CDR3 sequence is CASRSLAGDSYEQFF. CDR3 in DNA: TGTGCCAGCAGATCGCTAGCGGGAGATAGCTATGAGCAGTTCTTC.

This clone was picked up a small number of times. The chain uses TRBV6-1 and TRBJ2-4; TRBD2 is a possible D gene (6 bases). CDR1 MNHNS and CDR2 SASEGT come from the germline V gene. The V end was cut by 6 bases, the J end by 6 bases, with 15 bases between. The CDR3 is 14 residues long. CDR3 DNA: TGTGCCAGCAGCTCCACCGGGAGCTTAAACATTCAGTACTTC. Translating gives CASSSTGSLNIQYF.

The chain combines TRBV5-8 with TRBJ2-5, with 12 bases aligning to TRBD1. Trimming cost V 4 bases and J 5 bases; bases outside gene matches: 6. The CDR3 is 15 amino acids. Germline V lookup: CDR1 SGHTS, CDR2 YDEGEE. CDR3 DNA sequence: TGTGCCAGCAGCCCTGGGACAGGGGGCGCGGAGACCCAGTACTTC. Protein: CASSPGTGGAETQYF.